The present T cell receptor (beta chain) was sequenced within a study of HIV-infected patients and healthy controls. TCRdb reprocessed the 5' RACE reads with MiXCR, giving one entry per CDR3 protein. The table shows under 20,000 distinct CDR3 sequences, with 15% to 20% occurring only once. This clonotype was detected a few times. The germline gives CDR1 LGHNA, CDR2 YSLEER. The V gene lost 4 bases and the J gene lost 4 bases, with 13 bases spanning the gap. CDR3 length: 14 amino acids. The sequence came from a human donor in good health. Sequenced material: CD8+ T cells from blood. The chain combines TRBV4-3 with TRBJ1-1; D not certain. The CDR3 bases are TGCGCCAGCAGCCCGGGCGCAGGAAGCACTGAAGCTTTCTTT. This sequence encodes CASSPGAGSTEAFF.